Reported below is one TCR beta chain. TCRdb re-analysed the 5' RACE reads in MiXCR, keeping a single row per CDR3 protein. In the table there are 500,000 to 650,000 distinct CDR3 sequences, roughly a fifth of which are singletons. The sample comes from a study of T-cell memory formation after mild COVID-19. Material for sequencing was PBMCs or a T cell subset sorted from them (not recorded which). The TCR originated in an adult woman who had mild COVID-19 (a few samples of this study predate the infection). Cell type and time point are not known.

The CDR3 DNA follows: TGCGCCAGCAGCTTGGCCCACGGAATGAACACTGAAGCTTTCTTT. Translating it yields CASSLAHGMNTEAFF. V usage is TRBV5-1 and J usage is TRBJ1-1; no clear D gene. This CDR3 has 15 residues. The germline gives CDR1 SGHRS, CDR2 YFSETQ. Trimming cost V 0 bases and J 0 bases, with 9 bases left between them. The full variable domain, completed using reference TRBV5-1 and TRBJ1-1, is KAGVTQTPRYLIKTRGQQVTLSCSPISGHRSVSWYQQTPGQGLQFLFEYFSETQRNKGNFPGRFSGRQFSNSRSEMNVSTLELGDSALYLCASSLAHGMNTEAFFGQGTRLTVV.